Each of the 28 T cell receptor beta chains below was sequenced from the same sample in a study of cytotoxic CD8 clonotypes in ibrutinib-treated CLL. The assay was immunoSEQ multiplex PCR, and TCRdb's table has in-frame clones only and misses some. The sample consists of about 150,000 clones, about 70% of them appearing once. The source material was PBMCs, sampled after 24 months of ibrutinib treatment. The receptors shown here come from a human donor with chronic lymphocytic leukemia.

The rearrangement joins TRBV9 to TRBJ2-3, with 8 bases identical to TRBD2. CDR1 is SGDLS and CDR2 is YYNGEE in the germline V gene. The CDR3 is made up of 15 amino acids. The V and J ends lost 0 bases and 4 bases, in that order; junction bases with no gene match: 4. The chain's CDR3 is CASSVAPGGADTQYF. CDR3 nucleotides: TGTGCCAGCAGCGTAGCCCCGGGAGGGGCAGATACGCAGTATTTT.

This clone was seen ten or more times. The chain joins TRBV7-8 to TRBJ1-2, with 10 bases fitting TRBD1. The CDR3 is 14 amino acids. The germline gives CDR1 SGHVS, CDR2 FQNEAQ. V dropped 7 bases and J dropped 6; count of bases not matched to a gene: 8. CDR3 region: CASTKGQGTDGYTF. For the CDR3, the DNA is TGTGCCAGCACCAAGGGACAGGGGACGGATGGCTACACCTTC.

The chain couples TRBV7-8 to TRBJ1-5; weak D call: TRBD1 (6 bases). Germline V gene data show CDR1 as SGHVS and CDR2 as FQNEAQ. The CDR3 is 15 amino acids. The ends were cut back, 4 bases at V and 0 bases at J, with 10 bases in the middle. The CDR3 bases are TGTGCCAGCAGCTCGACAGGTTATAGCAATCAGCCCCAGCATTTT. This gives the protein CASSSTGYSNQPQHF.

V gene TRBV18 combines with J gene TRBJ1-2; D gene unclear. Germline V gene data show CDR1 as KGHSH and CDR2 as LQKENI. The CDR3 is made up of 12 amino acids. Trimming pared 2 bases from V and 6 bases from J, leaving 7 bases between. The CDR3 coding sequence is TGTGCCAGCTCACCAGGGGAGCATGGCTACACCTTC. Translated: CASSPGEHGYTF.

By sample share, this clone is medium-sized (0.01 to 0.1%). This sequence joins TRBV7-3 and TRBJ2-2; possibly TRBD2 for D (6 bases). CDR3 length equals 14 residues. CDR1 and CDR2 from the germline V gene are SGHTA and FQGTGA. V was cut by 4 bases and J by 7 bases, with 13 bases left in between. CDR3 in amino acids: CASSSVGAGGELFF. CDR3 in DNA: TGTGCCAGCAGCTCGGTCGGAGCGGGCGGGGAGCTGTTTTTT.

The chain is built from TRBV6-1 and TRBJ2-2; D gene uncertain. CDR3 length: 14 residues. The germline V gene encodes CDR1 MNHNS and CDR2 SASEGT. V was pared by 7 bases and J by 2 bases, with 11 bases between. CDR3 loop: CASTPLGNTGELFF. DNA for the CDR3: TGTGCCAGCACCCCCCTAGGAAACACCGGGGAGCTGTTTTTT.

J is TRBJ1-5 and V is TRBV7-9; possible D gene TRBD1, 5 bases. The germline V and J ends were trimmed by 5 bases and 10 bases, with 12 bases remaining between them. Germline V gene data show CDR1 as SEHNR and CDR2 as FQNEAQ (reference sequence). This CDR3 spans 12 amino acids. CDR3 loop: CASSTTDLPQHF. The CDR3 DNA sequence: TGTGCCAGCAGCACGACAGACCTCCCCCAGCATTTT.

This clone was recorded a few times. The CDR3 sequence is CAWGGDRGHREAFF. The DNA of the CDR3 is TGTGCCTGGGGGGGGGACAGGGGCCACCGTGAAGCTTTCTTT. V gene TRBV30 combines with J gene TRBJ1-1; TRBD1 matches at 10 bases. Losses at the gene ends were 5 bases for V and 7 bases for J; bases not matched to a gene: 10. From germline, CDR1 is GTSNPN and CDR2 SVGIG (reference sequence). CDR3 length equals 14 residues.

This chain links TRBV27 with TRBJ2-1; 7 bases match TRBD2. The CDR3 spans 15 residues. Per germline, CDR1 MNHEY and CDR2 SMNVEV (reference sequence). The J segment lost 4 bases and the V segment lost 6 bases, leaving 9 bases of the junction unmatched. The CDR3 region is CASRQSRGGYNEQFF. In nucleotides, the CDR3 is TGTGCCAGCAGGCAATCGCGGGGAGGGTACAATGAGCAGTTCTTC.

The rearrangement joins TRBV28 to TRBJ2-2; D remains unclear. V was cut by 5 bases and J by 0 bases, with 4 bases left in between. Germline V CDR1 and CDR2: MDHEN, SYDVKM. The CDR3 has 13 residues. Here the CDR3 reads CASSTSNTGELFF. The DNA for the CDR3 is TGTGCCAGCAGTACCTCGAACACCGGGGAGCTGTTTTTT.

The J gene is TRBJ2-5, the V gene TRBV7-2; D gene unclear. V gave up 5 bases and J gave up 0 bases, with 4 bases separating them. The CDR3 runs 12 residues. Germline CDR1 and CDR2: SGHTA and FQGNSA. The CDR3 bases are TGTGCCAGCAGCCGGTACCAAGAGACCCAGTACTTC. Its translation is CASSRYQETQYF.

The genes are TRBV7-2 and TRBJ2-1; D may correspond to TRBD1 or TRBD2 (5 bases each). This CDR3 region has 14 residues. Per germline, CDR1 SGHTA and CDR2 FQGNSA. Trimming left V 1 base short and J 5 bases short, with 9 bases between. The CDR3: CASSLVRGNNEQFF. The CDR3 DNA sequence: TGTGCCAGCAGCTTAGTCCGGGGCAACAATGAGCAGTTCTTC.

As DNA, the CDR3 is TGTGCCAGCAGCCCAGGCGGAGGGACCCAGCATTTT. Translated: CASSPGGGTQHF. The chain carries TRBV27 and TRBJ1-5, with no clear D. V was pared by 6 bases and J by 11 bases, with 14 bases between. This CDR3 region has 12 residues. Germline lookup yields CDR1 MNHEY and CDR2 SMNVEV (reference sequence).

V is TRBV27 and J is TRBJ2-7; no clear D. V lost 3 bases, J lost 3 bases, and 12 bases lay in between. In germline, CDR1 is MNHEY, CDR2 SMNVEV (reference sequence). The CDR3 contains 14 residues. In nucleotides, the CDR3 is TGTGCCAGCAGTTTTGGGGTGGGCGGCTACGAGCAGTACTTC. Its translation: CASSFGVGGYEQYF.

CDR3: CASHQGSGRSETQYF. The CDR3 DNA reads TGTGCCAGCCACCAGGGAAGCGGGAGATCGGAGACCCAGTACTTC. The chain uses TRBV2 and TRBJ2-5, with 8 bases identical to TRBD2. Germline V gene sequence: CDR1 SNHLY, CDR2 FYNNEI. The CDR3 runs to 15 residues. V shed 8 bases, J shed 5 bases, and the junction held 13 bases outside the gene matches.

This chain connects TRBV2 to TRBJ2-7; D unresolved. The germline V gene encodes CDR1 SNHLY and CDR2 FYNNEI. This CDR3 region has 14 residues. V shed 0 bases and J shed 5 bases, with 11 bases lying between them. This CDR3 reads CASSEALARDEQYF. Written as DNA, the CDR3 is TGTGCCAGCAGTGAAGCTTTGGCTAGGGACGAGCAGTACTTC.

This clone has a handful of counts. The rearrangement uses TRBV27 and TRBJ2-1; possibly TRBD1 or TRBD2 for D (6 bases each). The CDR3 runs 16 residues. V was cut by 8 bases and J by 0 bases, with 17 bases left in between. Germline V gene lookup returns CDR1 MNHEY and CDR2 SMNVEV (reference sequence). CDR3 loop: CASGGRYGGSYNEQFF. The CDR3 coding sequence is TGTGCCAGCGGGGGGCGCTACGGGGGCTCCTACAATGAGCAGTTCTTC.

The chain has TRBV14 and TRBJ1-2; D not certain. Trimming shortened V by 1 base and J by 0 bases, and 3 bases separated the two germline ends. This CDR3 comprises 13 residues. Germline V gene lookup returns CDR1 SGHDN and CDR2 FVKESK. The CDR3 sequence is CASSQGANYGYTF. CDR3 nucleotides: TGTGCCAGCAGCCAAGGTGCTAACTATGGCTACACCTTC.

The sample holds one count of this clone. The chain is built from TRBV29-1 and TRBJ2-5; D is uncertain. There are 12 residues in the CDR3. V shed 5 bases and J shed 0 bases, with 7 bases lying between them. Germline V CDR1 and CDR2: SQVTM, ANQGSEA. Here the CDR3 DNA reads TGCAGCGTTCGTCAGGACCAAGAGACCCAGTACTTC. It specifies CSVRQDQETQYF.

V usage is TRBV5-6 and J usage is TRBJ1-1; 7 bases agree with TRBD1. This CDR3 region has 17 residues. The ends lost 4 bases at V and 3 bases at J; junction bases unmatched: 15. Per germline, CDR1 SGHDT and CDR2 YYEEEE. The CDR3 reads CASSALHRGSRDTEAFF. DNA of the CDR3: TGTGCCAGCAGCGCCTTACACAGGGGATCGAGGGACACTGAAGCTTTCTTT. The entire variable domain, with the rest obtained from reference TRBV5-6 and TRBJ1-1, is as follows: DAGVTQSPTHLIKTRGQQVTLRCSPKSGHDTVSWYQQALGQGPQFIFQYYEEEERQRGNFPDRFSGHQFPNYSSELNVNALLLGDSALYLCASSALHRGSRDTEAFFGQGTRLTVV.

V is TRBV29-1 and J is TRBJ2-3; D gene uncertain. The germline gives CDR1 SQVTM, CDR2 ANQGSEA. The CDR3 runs to 12 residues. V shed 7 bases and J shed 0 bases, with 8 bases lying between them. The DNA for the CDR3 is TGCAGCGCCGCCCCTAGCACAGATACGCAGTATTTT. Its protein product is CSAAPSTDTQYF.

This clone was found once. The V and J genes are TRBV4-3 and TRBJ1-6; no definite D call. CDR3 size: 14 residues. The V end lost 1 base, the J end lost 9 bases, and 10 bases lay between the germline ends. CDR1 is LGHNA and CDR2 is YSLEER in the germline V gene. The chain's CDR3 is CASSQGVVGSPLHF. CDR3 DNA sequence: TGCGCCAGCAGCCAAGGGGTGGTAGGTTCACCCCTCCACTTT.

The rearrangement joins TRBV7-3 to TRBJ1-2, with D uncertain. Between the trimmed V and J ends, which lost 3 bases and 6 bases, there was a span of 14 bases. This CDR3 contains 14 residues. Germline CDR1 and CDR2: SGHTA and FQGTGA. The CDR3 DNA reads TGTGCCAGCAGCTTGTCCGGCAGAGCAGATGGCTACACCTTC. This gives the protein CASSLSGRADGYTF.

The chain uses TRBV5-6 and TRBJ1-2; 8 nucleotides agree with TRBD1. V lost 5 bases to trimming and J lost 3 bases; unmatched junction nucleotides: 15. CDR1 is SGHDT, CDR2 YYEEEE, per germline. The CDR3 sequence is 17 residues long. The CDR3 DNA reads TGTGCCAGCAGACCCACAGGGGGTGCAGCAGGACACTATGGCTACACCTTC. It encodes CASRPTGGAAGHYGYTF.

This clone was found a few times. This rearrangement joins TRBV7-9 to TRBJ2-1; D call uncertain. Trimming took 1 base from V and 8 from J, leaving 12 bases between them. The CDR3 has 14 residues. Germline loops: CDR1 SEHNR, CDR2 FQNEAQ (reference sequence). The CDR3 loop is CASSLGSSADEQFF. CDR3 nucleotide sequence: TGTGCCAGCAGCTTAGGGTCCTCCGCGGATGAGCAGTTCTTC.

The chain employs TRBV5-1 and TRBJ2-2, with a possible D match to TRBD1 (5 bases). Germline lookup yields CDR1 SGHRS and CDR2 YFSETQ. The CDR3 is 15 residues long. V lost 1 base, J lost 3 bases, and 10 bases lay in between. Here the CDR3 DNA reads TGCGCCAGCAGCTTGAGGGGTCGGGACACCGGGGAGCTGTTTTTT. Residues: CASSLRGRDTGELFF.

The V and J genes are TRBV6-5 and TRBJ2-4; D remains ambiguous. Per germline, CDR1 MNHEY and CDR2 SVGAGI. The CDR3 runs 16 residues. Trimming shortened V by 2 bases and J by 0 bases, and 11 bases separated the two germline ends. The CDR3 region has the DNA TGTGCCAGCAGTTACACGAACGTGTTAGCCAAAAACATTCAGTACTTC. Its protein is CASSYTNVLAKNIQYF.

The chain carries TRBV30 and TRBJ1-2; D not resolved. V lost 5 bases to trimming and J lost 5 bases, with 15 bases between them. This CDR3 is built from 13 residues. CDR1 GTSNPN and CDR2 SVGIG come from the germline V gene (reference sequence). The CDR3 region is CAWARTRTYGYTF. The CDR3 DNA follows: TGTGCCTGGGCCCGGACCAGAACTTATGGCTACACCTTC.